These 23 T cell receptor beta chains came from one sample sequenced in a study of blood T cell repertoires in COVID-19. Generated by immunoSEQ multiplex PCR, the TCRdb table keeps only in-frame clones and is missing some. The sample lists about 420,000 clones, around 90% seen once, with more than 0.7% in the top ten. The source material was peripheral blood. The receptors stem from a young man with COVID-19, enrolled during active disease.

This chain uses TRBV7-2 with TRBJ2-5; 9 bases align to TRBD1. Germline V lookup: CDR1 SGHTA, CDR2 FQGNSA. Germline trimming cut 6 bases from V and 4 bases from J; bases unmatched to any gene: 3. The CDR3 has 13 amino acids. This chain's CDR3 is CASRSGQGETQYF. DNA of the CDR3: TGTGCCAGCAGATCGGGACAGGGAGAGACCCAGTACTTC.

The genes are TRBV19 and TRBJ2-3; the match to TRBD1 covers 8 bases. This CDR3 is built from 15 residues. The V gene's germline CDR1 is LNHDA and CDR2 SQIVND (reference sequence). V dropped 5 bases and J dropped 3; count of bases not matched to a gene: 7. DNA for the CDR3: TGTGCCAGTAGTGCCGGACAGGGACGGACAGATACGCAGTATTTT. Translated, it gives CASSAGQGRTDTQYF.

The chain is built from TRBV2 and TRBJ2-7; D is perhaps TRBD2 (5 bases). Germline values: CDR1 SNHLY, CDR2 FYNNEI. This CDR3 is 16 amino acids long. The V and J ends lost 2 bases and 3 bases respectively, with 17 bases between them. The CDR3 here is CASSETGILFYYEQYF. The CDR3 DNA is TGTGCCAGCAGTGAAACGGGGATTTTGTTCTACTACGAGCAGTACTTC.

The genes are TRBV11-2 and TRBJ2-3; D remains ambiguous. The CDR3 consists of 14 residues. The germline gives CDR1 SGHAT, CDR2 FQNNGV. The V end lost 2 bases, the J end lost 1 base, and 7 bases lay between the germline ends. The chain's CDR3 is CASSLYSRTDTQYF. CDR3 nucleotide sequence: TGTGCCAGCAGCTTATACAGCCGCACAGATACGCAGTATTTT.

The chain recombines TRBV25-1 with TRBJ2-3; maybe TRBD2 (6 bases). CDR3 length equals 16 residues. Per germline, CDR1 MGHDK and CDR2 SYGVNS. Trimming left V 3 bases short and J 4 bases short, with 17 bases between. CDR3 sequence reads: CASSDTGTRPADTQYF. DNA for the CDR3: TGTGCCAGCAGTGATACCGGGACTCGGCCTGCAGATACGCAGTATTTT.

The chain employs TRBV18 and TRBJ2-1; 9 bases are shared with TRBD1. The germline gives CDR1 KGHSH, CDR2 LQKENI. This CDR3 contains 17 residues. With 5 bases clipped from V and 7 bases from J, the junction kept 15 bases outside the gene matches. The DNA for the CDR3 is TGTGCCAGCTCAACACTCGCAACCGGGACAGGGTCTAATGAGCAGTTCTTC. This codes for CASSTLATGTGSNEQFF.

This chain connects TRBV19 to TRBJ1-5; D is ambiguous. Trimming pared 1 base from V and 0 bases from J, leaving 7 bases between. Germline V gene lookup returns CDR1 LNHDA and CDR2 SQIVND (reference sequence). This CDR3 is 15 amino acids long. For the CDR3, the DNA is TGTGCCAGTAGTATAGCAGATTATAGCAATCAGCCCCAGCATTTT. It yields the protein CASSIADYSNQPQHF.

This chain joins TRBV5-4 and TRBJ2-2; a weak D match, TRBD2 (6 bases). CDR3 length: 14 residues. V was cut by 2 bases and J by 6 bases, with 11 bases left in between. Germline assignment: CDR1 SGHNT and CDR2 YYREEE (reference sequence). The CDR3 protein is CASSLGGIPGELFF. CDR3 DNA: TGTGCCAGCAGCTTAGGCGGGATCCCCGGGGAGCTGTTTTTT. The full variable domain, with the rest looked up from reference TRBV5-4 and TRBJ2-2, is ETGVTQSPTHLIKTRGQQVTLRCSSQSGHNTVSWYQQALGQGPQFIFQYYREEENGRGNFPPRFSGLQFPNYSSELNVNALELDDSALYLCASSLGGIPGELFFGEGSRLTVL.

This clone came up once. V and J are TRBV19 and TRBJ2-2; 7 bases match TRBD1. Looked up from germline, CDR1 is LNHDA and CDR2 is SQIVND (reference sequence). The CDR3 is made up of 16 amino acids. After removal of 1 base from V and 0 bases from J, the junction contained 2 bases not matched to a gene. CDR3 amino acids: CASSIVGQPNTGELFF. DNA of the CDR3: TGTGCCAGTAGTATAGTGGGACAGCCGAACACCGGGGAGCTGTTTTTT.

This clone was seen a handful of times. The chain carries TRBV6-5 and TRBJ2-5, with D perhaps TRBD1 (8 bases). The CDR3 is made up of 15 amino acids. V dropped 6 bases and J dropped 3 bases, with 17 bases sitting between them. Germline-derived CDR1 and CDR2 are MNHEY and SVGAGI. The CDR3 coding sequence is TGTGCCAGCAGGTCACACAGGGGGAGGGAAGAGACCCAGTACTTC. As protein: CASRSHRGREETQYF.

The chain is built from TRBV27 and TRBJ2-3; 10 nucleotides match TRBD2. V lost 3 bases to trimming and J lost 5 bases; unmatched junction nucleotides: 11. This CDR3 spans 17 amino acids. Germline V gene lookup returns CDR1 MNHEY and CDR2 SMNVEV (reference sequence). CDR3 sequence reads: CASSFSPLLAGEDTQYF. The CDR3, as DNA: TGTGCCAGCAGTTTCTCCCCCCTTCTAGCGGGGGAAGATACGCAGTATTTT.

The chain recombines TRBV3-1 (or the pseudogene TRBV3-2) with TRBJ2-2, with 9 bases identical to TRBD1. Germline V gene lookup returns CDR1 LGHDT and CDR2 YNNKEL (reference sequence). CDR3 length: 19 residues. V lost 3 bases to trimming and J lost 4 bases; unmatched junction nucleotides: 15. The CDR3 spells CASSHPTKGTGSITGELFF. The CDR3 region has the DNA TGTGCCAGCAGCCACCCAACGAAGGGGACAGGGTCCATCACCGGGGAGCTGTTTTTT.

The chain has TRBV6-5 and TRBJ2-5, with TRBD2 identical over 9 bases. The ends lost 7 bases at V and 3 bases at J; junction bases unmatched: 3. The CDR3 totals 13 residues. Germline V CDR1 and CDR2: MNHEY, SVGAGI. As DNA, the CDR3 is TGTGCCAGCACCCGACTAGCGGAAGAGACCCAGTACTTC. It specifies CASTRLAEETQYF.

The rearrangement uses TRBV27 and TRBJ2-7; TRBD1 aligns across 7 bases. The CDR3 runs 14 residues. Germline V gene lookup returns CDR1 MNHEY and CDR2 SMNVEV (reference sequence). V gave up 5 bases and J gave up 5 bases; unmatched junction bases: 9. CDR3 sequence (DNA): TGTGCCAGCAGTCAGGGACAGACCCCACACGAGCAGTACTTC. This encodes CASSQGQTPHEQYF.

This clone was counted once. The V call is TRBV3-1 (or the pseudogene TRBV3-2), the J call TRBJ2-3; 7 nucleotides agree with TRBD2. Germline lookup yields CDR1 LGHDT and CDR2 YNNKEL (reference sequence). J was trimmed by 5 bases and V by 0 bases; bases with no gene match: 5. CDR3 size: 15 residues. The CDR3 DNA reads as TGTGCCAGCAGCCAAGAGGCGGGAGAGGTAGATACGCAGTATTTT. Translated: CASSQEAGEVDTQYF.

The chain has TRBV18 and TRBJ2-6; a possible D gene is TRBD2 (5 bases). This CDR3 spans 17 amino acids. Trimming left V 1 base short and J 4 bases short, with 14 bases between. Germline V gives CDR1 KGHSH, CDR2 LQKENI. The CDR3 region has the DNA TGTGCCAGCTCACCACTGGCCCCCCCGGGGGGGGCCAACGTCCTGACTTTC. Its protein product is CASSPLAPPGGANVLTF.

This clone was observed a few times. V and J are TRBV4-1 and TRBJ1-1, with unresolved D. Deletions cut 4 bases from V and 7 bases from J, with 28 bases between. Per germline, CDR1 MGHRA and CDR2 YSYEKL. The CDR3 spans 18 residues. The CDR3: CASSLGRLTTAPSREAFF. CDR3 nucleotide sequence: TGCGCCAGCAGCCTGGGCCGCCTAACGACCGCCCCCTCCCGTGAAGCTTTCTTT.

In its sample, this clone was seen once. The chain is built from TRBV6-6 and TRBJ2-3; 7 nucleotides match TRBD2. Trimming at V came to 8 bases and at J to 5 bases, leaving 4 bases not matched to a gene. The CDR3 length is 12 residues. Germline CDR1 reads MNHNY; CDR2 reads SVGAGI (reference sequence). The CDR3 DNA is TGTGCCAGCGGGAGGGACTTAGATACGCAGTATTTT. This encodes CASGRDLDTQYF.

This clone occurred many times. Other DNA sequences in the sample encode the same CDR3. This rearrangement joins TRBV5-1 to TRBJ2-7; TRBD1 matches at 9 bases. V was clipped by 2 bases and J by 4 bases; unmatched bases: 4. The CDR3 covers 14 residues. The germline V gene has CDR1 SGHRS and CDR2 YFSETQ. The CDR3 nucleotides read TGCGCCAGCAGCTTAGGGACAGGGCCATACGAGCAGTACTTC. Translation: CASSLGTGPYEQYF.

The chain is built from TRBV11-3 and TRBJ2-5; 9 bases fit TRBD2. Germline V gene sequence: CDR1 SGHNT, CDR2 YENEEA. J gave up 7 bases and V 1 base, and 10 bases lay outside the gene matches. This CDR3 has 16 amino acids. CDR3 region: CASSLGYSGSLATQYF. The CDR3 nucleotides read TGTGCCAGCAGCTTAGGGTATAGCGGGAGTTTGGCGACCCAGTACTTC.

V and J are TRBV9 and TRBJ1-3; tentative D call: TRBD1 (6 bases). This CDR3 region has 21 residues. V was cut by 3 bases and J by 0 bases, with 28 bases left in between. The germline gives CDR1 SGDLS, CDR2 YYNGEE. The CDR3 region has the DNA TGTGCCAGCAGCGCGCCGATGCCCTGGGGGGGGCCCCTATCCTCTGGAAACACCATATATTTT. Its translation is CASSAPMPWGGPLSSGNTIYF.

The chain joins TRBV5-1 to TRBJ1-5; no definite D call. Trimming removed 0 bases from V and 1 base from J, with 5 bases in between. Looked up from germline, CDR1 is SGHRS and CDR2 is YFSETQ. This CDR3 comprises 14 residues. CDR3 coding DNA: TGCGCCAGCAGCTTGGGTGGCAGCAATCAGCCCCAGCATTTT. Residues: CASSLGGSNQPQHF. The full variable domain, rest sourced from reference TRBV5-1 and TRBJ1-5, is KAGVTQTPRYLIKTRGQQVTLSCSPISGHRSVSWYQQTPGQGLQFLFEYFSETQRNKGNFPGRFSGRQFSNSRSEMNVSTLELGDSALYLCASSLGGSNQPQHFGDGTRLSIL.

This sequence joins TRBV2 and TRBJ2-2; 7 positions agree with TRBD1. Germline assignment: CDR1 SNHLY and CDR2 FYNNEI. The trim removed 4 bases at V and 7 bases at J, leaving 6 bases unmatched. This CDR3 is 14 amino acids long. The CDR3 DNA reads as TGTGCCAGCAGTGGGCTTGGACAGGACGGGGAGCTGTTTTTT. Its translation is CASSGLGQDGELFF.